These 8 T cell receptor beta chains came from one sample sequenced in a study of CD8+ T cells in alopecia areata. Following extraction, RNA underwent reverse transcription to cDNA, which served as the sequencing template. Sequencing was performed with immunoSEQ multiplex PCR; in TCRdb, only in-frame clones are kept and a portion is missing. Among about 98,000 clones listed, about 40% were seen once. The sample comprised CD4+ T cells sorted from blood. Source of these receptors: a human donor with alopecia areata.

This clone was seen a few times. V gene TRBV7-2 combines with J gene TRBJ1-1; D remains ambiguous. V dropped 0 bases and J dropped 10 bases, with 12 bases sitting between them. The CDR3 length is 13 residues. CDR1 and CDR2 (germline): SGHTA, FQGNSA. CDR3 in DNA: TGTGCCAGCAGCTTAGCGGGGAGTCAACGAGCTTTCTTT. This gives the protein CASSLAGSQRAFF.

The CDR3 DNA reads as TGCGCCAGCAGCTTGTATCAGGGAAACACTGAAGCTTTCTTT. It translates to CASSLYQGNTEAFF. This chain joins TRBV5-1 and TRBJ1-1, with D possibly being TRBD1 (5 bases). Germline assignment: CDR1 SGHRS and CDR2 YFSETQ. V gave up 1 base and J gave up 2 bases, with 9 bases separating them. The CDR3 consists of 14 residues.

This sequence joins TRBV29-1 and TRBJ2-5, with 9 bases that match TRBD1. There are 15 residues in the CDR3. The germline V gene has CDR1 SQVTM and CDR2 ANQGSEA. The junction had 13 bases not matched to a gene; V was cut back by 6 bases and J by 5 bases. In DNA, the CDR3 is TGCAGCGTCCCAGCGGCCGGGACAGGGTGGGAGACCCAGTACTTC. Its protein product is CSVPAAGTGWETQYF.

The chain combines TRBV4-3 with TRBJ1-1; D gene uncertain. The V and J ends lost 3 bases and 0 bases respectively, with 8 bases between them. CDR3 size: 14 residues. Germline V CDR1 and CDR2: LGHNA, YSLEER. DNA of the CDR3: TGCGCCAGCAGCCAGGACGGCATGAACACTGAAGCTTTCTTT. Amino acids: CASSQDGMNTEAFF.

This clone has only a few counts. The chain has TRBV28 and TRBJ2-5, with no clear D. The V and J ends lost 8 bases and 5 bases respectively, with 9 bases between them. Germline loops: CDR1 MDHEN, CDR2 SYDVKM. The length of the CDR3 is 11 residues. CDR3 protein: CASRSRETQYF. As DNA, the CDR3 is TGTGCCAGCCGAAGCCGTGAGACCCAGTACTTC.

The chain couples TRBV27 to TRBJ1-1; maybe TRBD1 (5 bases). From germline, CDR1 is MNHEY and CDR2 SMNVEV (reference sequence). Trimming took 8 bases from V and 0 from J, leaving 16 bases between them. The CDR3 loop spans 15 amino acids. The CDR3 is CASGRASFMNTEAFF. The CDR3, as DNA: TGTGCCAGCGGCAGGGCTTCCTTTATGAACACTGAAGCTTTCTTT.

This clone was seen more than once but under ten times. The gene calls are TRBV7-9 and TRBJ2-5, with 7 positions matching TRBD2. Germline values: CDR1 SEHNR, CDR2 FQNEAQ (reference sequence). This CDR3 has 15 residues. The V and J ends lost 0 bases and 4 bases, in that order; junction bases with no gene match: 5. The CDR3 region has the DNA TGTGCCAGCAGCTTAGCGGGAGGGCCTGGAGAGACCCAGTACTTC. This translates into CASSLAGGPGETQYF.

This clone appeared once. In the same sample, other DNA sequences code for this CDR3. The J gene is TRBJ1-1, the V gene TRBV2; D uncertain. The CDR3 covers 13 residues. V was trimmed by 5 bases and J by 3 bases, leaving 10 bases between them. The germline V gene has CDR1 SNHLY and CDR2 FYNNEI. CDR3 loop: CASSLGRDTEAFF. For the CDR3, the DNA is TGTGCCAGCAGTCTTGGACGGGACACTGAAGCTTTCTTT.